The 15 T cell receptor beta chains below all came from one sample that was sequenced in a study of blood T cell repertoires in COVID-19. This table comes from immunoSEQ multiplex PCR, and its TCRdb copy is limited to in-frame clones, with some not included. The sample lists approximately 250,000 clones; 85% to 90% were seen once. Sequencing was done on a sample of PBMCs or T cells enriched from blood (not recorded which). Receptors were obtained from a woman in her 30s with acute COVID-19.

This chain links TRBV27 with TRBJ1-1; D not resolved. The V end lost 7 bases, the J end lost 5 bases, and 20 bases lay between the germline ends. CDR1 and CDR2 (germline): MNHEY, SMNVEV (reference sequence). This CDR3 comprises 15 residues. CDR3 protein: CASTKIGALGTEAFF. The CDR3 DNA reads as TGTGCCAGCACCAAAATCGGAGCCCTTGGGACTGAAGCTTTCTTT.

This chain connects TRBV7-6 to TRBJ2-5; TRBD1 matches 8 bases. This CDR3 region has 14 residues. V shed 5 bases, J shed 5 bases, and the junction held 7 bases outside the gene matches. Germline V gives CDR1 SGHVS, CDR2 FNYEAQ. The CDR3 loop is CASSATGGAETQYF. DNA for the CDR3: TGTGCCAGCAGCGCCACAGGGGGAGCGGAGACCCAGTACTTC.

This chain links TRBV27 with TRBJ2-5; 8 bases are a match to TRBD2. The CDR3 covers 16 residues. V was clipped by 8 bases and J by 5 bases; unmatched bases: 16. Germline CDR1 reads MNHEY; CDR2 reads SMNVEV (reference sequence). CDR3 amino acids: CASHGHPGGQGETQYF. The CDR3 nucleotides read TGTGCCAGCCACGGCCATCCGGGGGGGCAAGGGGAGACCCAGTACTTC.

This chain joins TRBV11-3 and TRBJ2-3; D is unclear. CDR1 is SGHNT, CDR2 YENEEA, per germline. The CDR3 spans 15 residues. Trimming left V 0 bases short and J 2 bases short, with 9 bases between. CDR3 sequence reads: CASSLEGRITDTQYF. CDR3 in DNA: TGTGCCAGCAGCTTAGAGGGCAGGATCACAGATACGCAGTATTTT.

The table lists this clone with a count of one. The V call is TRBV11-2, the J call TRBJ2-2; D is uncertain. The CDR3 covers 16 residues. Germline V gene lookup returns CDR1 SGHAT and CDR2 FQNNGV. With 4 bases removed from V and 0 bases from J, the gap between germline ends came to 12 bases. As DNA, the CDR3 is TGTGCCAGCAGCTCCGAACTGCTTGCGAACACCGGGGAGCTGTTTTTT. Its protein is CASSSELLANTGELFF.

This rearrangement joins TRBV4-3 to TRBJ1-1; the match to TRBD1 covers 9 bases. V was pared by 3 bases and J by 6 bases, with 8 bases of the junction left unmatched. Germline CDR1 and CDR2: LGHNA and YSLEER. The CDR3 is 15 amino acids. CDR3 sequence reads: CASSHRDREWAEAFF. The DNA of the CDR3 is TGCGCCAGCAGCCATCGGGACAGGGAATGGGCTGAAGCTTTCTTT.

The CDR3 DNA reads as TGTGCCAGCAGCTACGTCCCCGGGAGGACAGAGACCCAGTACTTC. Translation: CASSYVPGRTETQYF. The J gene is TRBJ2-5, the V gene TRBV7-9; 7 nucleotides agree with TRBD2. This CDR3 has 15 amino acids. In germline, CDR1 is SEHNR, CDR2 FQNEAQ (reference sequence). V was clipped by 4 bases and J by 4 bases; unmatched bases: 9.

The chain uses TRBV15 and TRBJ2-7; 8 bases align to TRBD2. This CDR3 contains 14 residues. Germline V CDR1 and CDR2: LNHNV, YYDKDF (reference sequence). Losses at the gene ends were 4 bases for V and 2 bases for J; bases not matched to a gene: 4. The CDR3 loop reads CATSTAGVPYEQYF. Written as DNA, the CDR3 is TGTGCCACCAGCACAGCGGGAGTACCCTACGAGCAGTACTTC.

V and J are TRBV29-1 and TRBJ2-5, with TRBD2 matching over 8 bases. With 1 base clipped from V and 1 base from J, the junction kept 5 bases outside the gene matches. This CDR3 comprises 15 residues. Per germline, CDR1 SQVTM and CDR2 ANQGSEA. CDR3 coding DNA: TGCAGCGTTGAAGTAGCGGGAAGTAGCCAAGAGACCCAGTACTTC. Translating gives CSVEVAGSSQETQYF.

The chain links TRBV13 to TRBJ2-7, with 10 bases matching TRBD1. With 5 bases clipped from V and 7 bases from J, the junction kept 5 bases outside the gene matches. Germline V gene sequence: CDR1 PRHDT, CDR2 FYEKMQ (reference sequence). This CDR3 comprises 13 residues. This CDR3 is CASSIDRGREQYF. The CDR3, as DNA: TGTGCCAGCAGCATCGACAGGGGGCGGGAGCAGTACTTC.

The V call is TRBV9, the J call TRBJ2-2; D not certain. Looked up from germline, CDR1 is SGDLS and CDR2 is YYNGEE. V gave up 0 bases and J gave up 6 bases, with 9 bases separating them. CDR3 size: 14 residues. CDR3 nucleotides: TGTGCCAGCAGCGTAGTTGTGGAGCCCGGGGAGCTGTTTTTT. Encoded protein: CASSVVVEPGELFF.

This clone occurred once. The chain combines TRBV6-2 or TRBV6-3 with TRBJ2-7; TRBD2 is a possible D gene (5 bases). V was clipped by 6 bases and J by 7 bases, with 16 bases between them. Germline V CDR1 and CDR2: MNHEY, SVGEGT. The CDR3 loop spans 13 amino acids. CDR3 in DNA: TGTGCCAGCAGCATCGGGGATCTCTGGGAGCAGTACTTC. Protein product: CASSIGDLWEQYF.

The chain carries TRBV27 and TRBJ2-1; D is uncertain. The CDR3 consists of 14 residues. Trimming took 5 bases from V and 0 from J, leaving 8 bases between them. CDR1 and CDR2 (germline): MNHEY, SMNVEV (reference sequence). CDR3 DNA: TGTGCCAGCAGTGTTCTAAGCTCCTACAATGAGCAGTTCTTC. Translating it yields CASSVLSSYNEQFF.

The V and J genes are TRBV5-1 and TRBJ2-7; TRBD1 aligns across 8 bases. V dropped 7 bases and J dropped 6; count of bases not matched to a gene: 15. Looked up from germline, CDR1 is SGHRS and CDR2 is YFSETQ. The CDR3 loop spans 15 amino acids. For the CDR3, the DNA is TGCGCCAGCTTCCAAGGGCCAGGGGGCTCGGGCGAGCAGTACTTC. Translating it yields CASFQGPGGSGEQYF.

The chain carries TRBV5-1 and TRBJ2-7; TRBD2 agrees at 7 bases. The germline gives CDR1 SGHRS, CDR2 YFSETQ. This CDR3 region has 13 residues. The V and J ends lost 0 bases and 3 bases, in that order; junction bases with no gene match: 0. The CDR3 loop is CASSLASGYEQYF. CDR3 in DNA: TGCGCCAGCAGCTTGGCTAGCGGCTACGAGCAGTACTTC.